The subject of this entry is one T cell receptor beta chain. The antigen is unknown. A read error may produce the germline difference seen at one junction end. The record originates from a study of T cell repertoires in cytomegalovirus infection. Study background: Recently identified HLA-C-restricted CMV epitopes and well-studied HLA-B-restricted CMV epitopes were used by the study. Overall study results and limits: It was HLA-C-restricted CMV-specific TCR beta clonotypes that dominated the response ex vivo. Using cumulative public TCR beta family frequency, the authors identified those who carried CMV together with the relevant HLA.

MiXCR was run by TCRdb on the reads, yielding one entry per CDR3 protein. This sample carries about 920,000 distinct CDR3 sequences, roughly 30% of them seen once, and the ten largest clones take about 14%. This CDR3 is built from 14 residues. Germline CDR1 is MDHEN and CDR2 is SYDVKM. This rearrangement joins TRBV28 to TRBJ2-5; D not certain. The sequencing used cultured CD8+ T cells from PBMCs, collected from culture after CMV antigen stimulation. The origin of this receptor is a human donor in good health (CMV status not recorded). Some clones in this sample may be carry-over from other donors' samples. The CDR3 coding sequence is TGTGCCACCCCAATGGCGGAGCTACAAGAGATCCAGTACTTC. Its protein is CATPMAELQEIQYF. Complete variable domain (other parts from reference TRBV28 and TRBJ2-5): DVKVTQSSRYLVKRTGEKVFLECVQDMDHENMFWYRQDPGLGLRLIYFSYDVKMKEKGDIPEGYSVSREKKERFSLILESASTNQTSMYLCATPMAELQEIQYFGPGTRLLVL.